This TCR beta chain is from a study of blood T cell repertoires in COVID-19. Across the whole study: Samples representing acute and convalescent COVID-19 were sourced from the United States, Italy and Spain. PBMCs, B-cell-depleted T cells, or T cells provided the cDNA or gDNA that made up the material.

Per the original data handling: Estimates of nucleated cell counts were drawn from the amplification of reference gene primers. Using immunoSEQ multiplex PCR, the repertoire was profiled, and TCRdb retains in-frame clones only, with some absent. V, J and clone size reflect that table, while D and trimming were determined from the DNA. In the table there are 150,000 to 200,000 clones, roughly four fifths of which are singletons. V was trimmed by 6 bases and J by 0 bases, leaving 15 bases between them. Per the germline V gene, CDR1 is SEHNR and CDR2 is FQNEAQ (reference sequence). This CDR3 is 15 amino acids long.

The chain couples TRBV7-9 to TRBJ2-7; D is perhaps TRBD1 (6 bases). This sequence originates from a man aged 60 to 69 with active or convalescent COVID-19. The source material was peripheral blood. Here the CDR3 reads CASSFAGVISYEQYF. The CDR3 DNA sequence: TGTGCCAGCAGTTTCGCAGGGGTTATCTCCTACGAGCAGTACTTC. The full variable domain, in which reference TRBV7-9 and TRBJ2-7 provide the parts outside the CDR3, is DTGVSQNPRHKITKRGQNVTFRCDPISEHNRLYWYRQTLGQGPEFLTYFQNEAQLEKSRLLSDRFSAERPKGSFSTLEIQRTEQGDSAMYLCASSFAGVISYEQYFGPGTRLTVT.